The rows below give T cell receptor beta chains drawn from one sample of a study of blood T cells in healthy people across ages. TCRdb reprocessed the 5' RACE reads with MiXCR, giving one entry per CDR3 protein. Seen here are approximately 850,000 distinct CDR3 sequences, 58% observed once, and the top ten hold roughly 22%. The sample comprised blood. The receptor set was obtained from a man aged 25-40 years in good health. CDR3s include the opening cysteine and the closing phenylalanine or tryptophan. A D gene is named only where the DNA matches it firmly. Not every row has a clone size; where given, it reads once, few, many or a size class.

J gene	clone size	V gene	D gene	CDR3 DNA	CDR3 protein
TRBJ2-3	NA	TRBV29-1	TRBD2	TGCAGCGTTGAGGTCCCGGGAGGCCAAGATACGCAGTATTTT	CSVEVPGGQDTQYF
TRBJ2-7	NA	TRBV5-1	NA	TGCGCCAGCAGCATGCTTCCCGGGACTGACTCCTACGAGCAGTACTTC	CASSMLPGTDSYEQYF
TRBJ2-4	NA	TRBV7-2	NA	TGTGCCAGCAGTCACCTTCTACTAGCCCGCGGTGAGCAGTACTTC	CASSHLLLARGEQYF
TRBJ2-3	NA	TRBV20-1	NA	TGCAGTGCTAGAGTGGACACAGATACGCAGTATTTT	CSARVDTDTQYF
TRBJ2-1	few	TRBV4-3	TRBD1	TGCGCCAGCAGTACCGGGACAGGGGGCAATGAGCAGTTCTTC	CASSTGTGGNEQFF
TRBJ1-2	NA	TRBV4-3	TRBD1	TGCGCCAGCAGCCCCACGGGACAGCCCTATGGCTACACCTTC	CASSPTGQPYGYTF
TRBJ1-4	NA	TRBV6-5	NA	TGTGCCAGCAGTTACGGCGGCAAGGAAAAACTGTTTTTT	CASSYGGKEKLFF
TRBJ2-1	NA	TRBV10-2	TRBD2	TGCGCCAGTGAGACCGGGACTAGCGGGGGTAATGAGCAGTTCTTC	CASETGTSGGNEQFF
TRBJ1-6	NA	TRBV10-2	NA	TGCGCCAGCAGTGCCATTTCAGGGAATTCACCCCTCCACTTT	CASSAISGNSPLHF
TRBJ2-5	few	TRBV20-1	NA	TGCAGTGCGGGCCCCGGGACTTCGCGTGAGCAGTACTTC	CSAGPGTSREQYF
TRBJ2-1	few	TRBV11-3	TRBD2	TGTGCCAGCAGCTTAGGGAGCGGGGCCCCGAGCTCCTACAATGAGCAGTTCTTC	CASSLGSGAPSSYNEQFF
TRBJ2-1	few	TRBV5-1	NA	TGCGCCAGCAGCTCGGCCGGGATGGACGGGAATGAGCAGTTCTTC	CASSSAGMDGNEQFF
TRBJ2-1	few	TRBV7-2	NA	TGTGCCAGCAGCTCGCGGACTCTCGCGGTCAATGAGCAGTTCTTC	CASSSRTLAVNEQFF
TRBJ2-1	NA	TRBV2	NA	TGTGCCAGCAATCGCGGCAGGGGTAGGGATGAGCAGTTCTTC	CASNRGRGRDEQFF
TRBJ2-1	NA	TRBV29-1	TRBD2	TGCAGCGTGGGGGGGACTAGCGGATCCTACAATGAGCAGTTCTTC	CSVGGTSGSYNEQFF
TRBJ2-4	few	TRBV5-1	TRBD2	TGCGCCAGCAGCGCTAGCGGGAGTGGGGACATTCAGTACTTC	CASSASGSGDIQYF
TRBJ2-1	NA	TRBV20-1	NA	TGCAGTGCTGGGAGTCCTCCGAGCTCCTACAATGAGCAGTTCTTC	CSAGSPPSSYNEQFF
TRBJ2-5	few	TRBV4-2	NA	TGTGCCAGCAGCCACGAGGGACCACCTGAAGAGACCCAGTACTTC	CASSHEGPPEETQYF
TRBJ2-3	NA	TRBV29-1	NA	TGCAGCGCCTCTCAGCAGGGGTCCACAGATACGCAGTATTTT	CSASQQGSTDTQYF
TRBJ2-1	NA	TRBV5-1	TRBD1	TGCGCCAGCAGCTTGGCCGGGACAGACTACAATGAGCAGTTCTTC	CASSLAGTDYNEQFF
TRBJ2-5	few	TRBV20-1	TRBD2	TGCAGTCCGTCTCTAGCGGGAGTGTTTGAGGAGACCCAGTACTTC	CSPSLAGVFEETQYF
TRBJ2-1	NA	TRBV7-9	NA	TGTGCCAGCAGCTTAGCATCGCAGGGCAATGAGCAGTTCTTC	CASSLASQGNEQFF
TRBJ1-2	NA	TRBV2	NA	TGTGCCAGCCAGGGCTATGGCTACACCTTC	CASQGYGYTF
TRBJ1-2	few	TRBV7-2	NA	TGTGCCAGCAGCACCCGGCTCACGGTGGATGGCTACACCTTC	CASSTRLTVDGYTF
TRBJ2-1	NA	TRBV19	NA	TGTGCCAGTAGTACCCTAGCGCAACCCAATGAGCAGTTCTTC	CASSTLAQPNEQFF
TRBJ2-4	NA	TRBV14	NA	TGTGCCAGCAGCCTAGCGGTAGCCAAAAACATTCAGTACTTC	CASSLAVAKNIQYF
TRBJ2-5	few	TRBV12-3/TRBV12-4	NA	TGTGCCAGCTCCTCTTCCAGGCAAGAGACCCAGTACTTC	CASSSSRQETQYF
TRBJ2-7	NA	TRBV20-1	NA	TGCGGGGGGGGACAGATTCTTTCCTACGAGCAGTACTTC	CGGGQILSYEQYF
TRBJ2-4	NA	TRBV9	NA	TGTGCCAGCAGCGTAGGGCAGGGAGGTGACAAAAACATTCAGTACTTC	CASSVGQGGDKNIQYF
TRBJ2-3	NA	TRBV29-1	TRBD2	TGCAGCGAGATTCCACGGGGGGGTAGCACAGATACGCAGTATTTT	CSEIPRGGSTDTQYF
TRBJ2-5	NA	TRBV3-1	NA	TGTGCCAGCAGCCAAGGTGGCGGACACACCCGAGAGACCCAGTACTTC	CASSQGGGHTRETQYF
TRBJ1-2	NA	TRBV29-1	TRBD1	TGCAGCGTTGTGGTTAGCACAGGGGGGGCTAACTATGGCTACACCTTC	CSVVVSTGGANYGYTF
TRBJ2-3	NA	TRBV9	NA	TGTGCCAGCAGCGTAGGTGGGGCGAGCACAGATACGCAGTATTTT	CASSVGGASTDTQYF
TRBJ1-4	few	TRBV20-1	NA	TGCAGTGCTGGAAAGGGAACAGGGACTGGTGAAAAACTGTTTTTT	CSAGKGTGTGEKLFF
TRBJ2-6	NA	TRBV2	NA	TGTGCCAGCAGACAGTCCCAAATTCGCTCAGGGGCCAACGTCCTGACTTTC	CASRQSQIRSGANVLTF
TRBJ2-5	NA	TRBV29-1	NA	TGCAGCGTCGACACAATTGGAGAGCAGTACTTC	CSVDTIGEQYF
TRBJ1-5	NA	TRBV18	NA	TGTGCCAGCTCACCACCGGGGTCAAAATATCAGCCCCAGCATTTT	CASSPPGSKYQPQHF
TRBJ2-3	NA	TRBV10-3	NA	TGTGCCATTTCAGGGCTCGAGGAGCAAGGAGATACGCAGTATTTT	CAISGLEEQGDTQYF
TRBJ2-1	NA	TRBV20-1	TRBD2	TGCAGTGCTGGGGGGGACGGGAACAATGAGCAGTTCTTC	CSAGGDGNNEQFF
TRBJ1-1	NA	TRBV4-3	TRBD1	TGCGCCAGCAGCCAAAACGGACAGGGAGAAGCTTTCTTT	CASSQNGQGEAFF
TRBJ1-1	NA	TRBV7-2	NA	TGTGCCAGCAGCTTAGTGGGCGGAATCTCAGGGGCTTTCTTT	CASSLVGGISGAFF
TRBJ2-2	few	TRBV29-1	NA	TGCAGCGCTTACAGTTCTACGAACACCGGGGAGCTGTTTTTT	CSAYSSTNTGELFF
TRBJ1-1	NA	TRBV20-1	TRBD1	TGCAGTGCTAGAGAACCGGGACAGGGGGACACTGAAGCTTTCTTT	CSAREPGQGDTEAFF
TRBJ2-1	NA	TRBV11-1	NA	TGTGCCAGCAGCAGCCGGTACAATGAGCCGTTCTTC	CASSSRYNEPFF
TRBJ2-7	many	TRBV27	NA	TGTGCCAGCAGTTCAACAGCGGCCGGCGAGCAGTACTTC	CASSSTAAGEQYF
TRBJ1-6	NA	TRBV5-5	NA	TGTGCCAGCAGCTTGGTTGGCAGGGTAGGGTCACCCCTCCACTTT	CASSLVGRVGSPLHF